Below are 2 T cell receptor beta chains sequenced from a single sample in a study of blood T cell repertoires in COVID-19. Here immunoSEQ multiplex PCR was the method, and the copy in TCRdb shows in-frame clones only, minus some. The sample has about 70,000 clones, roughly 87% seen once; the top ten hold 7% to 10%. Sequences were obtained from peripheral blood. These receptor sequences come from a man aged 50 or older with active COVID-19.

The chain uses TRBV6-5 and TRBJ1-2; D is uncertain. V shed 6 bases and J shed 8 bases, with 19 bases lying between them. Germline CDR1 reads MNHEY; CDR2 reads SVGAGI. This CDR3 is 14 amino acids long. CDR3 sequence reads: CASSSYGVREGYTF. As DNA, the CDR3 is TGTGCCAGCAGCTCCTACGGGGTCCGTGAAGGCTACACCTTC.

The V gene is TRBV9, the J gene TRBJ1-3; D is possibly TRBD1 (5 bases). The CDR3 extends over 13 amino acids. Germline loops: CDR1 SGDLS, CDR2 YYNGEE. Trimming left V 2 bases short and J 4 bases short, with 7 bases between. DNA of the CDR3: TGTGCCAGCAGCGTCGGGGGAGGAAACACCATATATTTT. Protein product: CASSVGGGNTIYF.